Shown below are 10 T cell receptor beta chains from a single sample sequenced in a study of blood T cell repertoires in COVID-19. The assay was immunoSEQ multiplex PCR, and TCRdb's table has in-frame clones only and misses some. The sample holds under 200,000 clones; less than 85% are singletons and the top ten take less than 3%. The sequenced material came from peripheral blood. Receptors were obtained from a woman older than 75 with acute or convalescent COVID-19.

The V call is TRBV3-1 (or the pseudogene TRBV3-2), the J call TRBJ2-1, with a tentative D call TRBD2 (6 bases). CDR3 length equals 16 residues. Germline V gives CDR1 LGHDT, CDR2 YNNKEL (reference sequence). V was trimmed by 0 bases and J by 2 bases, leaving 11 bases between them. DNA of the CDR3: TGTGCCAGCAGCCAAGAAGGGAGGACTGCCTACAATGAGCAGTTCTTC. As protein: CASSQEGRTAYNEQFF.

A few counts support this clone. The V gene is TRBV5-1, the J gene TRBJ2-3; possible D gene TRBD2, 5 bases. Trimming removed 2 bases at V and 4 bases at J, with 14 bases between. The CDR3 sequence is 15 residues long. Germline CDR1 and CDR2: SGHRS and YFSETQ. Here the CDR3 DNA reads TGCGCCAGCAGCTTTCTTACTAGTGGTGCAGATACGCAGTATTTT. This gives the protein CASSFLTSGADTQYF.

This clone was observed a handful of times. The CDR3 spells CASSYSSAGWSFEQYF. In DNA form, the CDR3 reads TGTGCCAGCAGTTACTCGAGTGCGGGCTGGTCTTTCGAGCAGTACTTC. The genes are TRBV6-5 and TRBJ2-7, with D maybe TRBD2 (5 bases). CDR1 is MNHEY and CDR2 is SVGAGI in the germline V gene. The CDR3 is made up of 16 amino acids. V lost 0 bases and J lost 6, with 18 bases in between.

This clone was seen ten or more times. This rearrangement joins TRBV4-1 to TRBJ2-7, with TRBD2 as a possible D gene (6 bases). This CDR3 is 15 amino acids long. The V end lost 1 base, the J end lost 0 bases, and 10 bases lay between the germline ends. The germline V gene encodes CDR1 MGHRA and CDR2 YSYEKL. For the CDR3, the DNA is TGCGCCAGCAGCCAAGTGGAGGGTTCCTCCTACGAGCAGTACTTC. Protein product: CASSQVEGSSYEQYF.

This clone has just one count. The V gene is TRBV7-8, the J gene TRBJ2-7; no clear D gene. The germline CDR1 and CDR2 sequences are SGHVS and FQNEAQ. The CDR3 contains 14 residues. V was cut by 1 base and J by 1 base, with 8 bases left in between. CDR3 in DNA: TGTGCCAGCAGCTTAGTGGCGGAATCCTACGAGCAGTACTTC. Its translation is CASSLVAESYEQYF.

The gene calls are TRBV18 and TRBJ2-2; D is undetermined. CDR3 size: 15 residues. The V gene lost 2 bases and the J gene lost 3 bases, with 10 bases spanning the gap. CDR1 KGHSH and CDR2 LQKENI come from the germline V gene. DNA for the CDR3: TGTGCCAGCTCACCAGGAAGCGCCGACACCGGGGAGCTGTTTTTT. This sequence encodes CASSPGSADTGELFF.

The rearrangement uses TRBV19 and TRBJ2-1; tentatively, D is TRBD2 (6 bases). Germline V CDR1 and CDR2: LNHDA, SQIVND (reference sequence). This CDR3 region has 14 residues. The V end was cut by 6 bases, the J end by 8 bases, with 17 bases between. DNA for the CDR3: TGTGCCAGTAGCCGGGAGAGAGTTACCCATGAGCAGTTCTTC. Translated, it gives CASSRERVTHEQFF. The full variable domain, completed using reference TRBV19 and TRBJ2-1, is DGGITQSPKYLFRKEGQNVTLSCEQNLNHDAMYWYRQDPGQGLRLIYYSQIVNDFQKGDIAEGYSVSREKKESFPLTVTSAQKNPTAFYLCASSRERVTHEQFFGPGTRLTVL.

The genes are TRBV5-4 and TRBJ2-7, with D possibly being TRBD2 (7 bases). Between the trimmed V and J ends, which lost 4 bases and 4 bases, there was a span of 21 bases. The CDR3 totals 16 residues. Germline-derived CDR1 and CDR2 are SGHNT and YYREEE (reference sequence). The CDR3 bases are TGTGCCAGCAGCACACCGGTCGGGGGAGGGGGGTACGAGCAGTACTTC. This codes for CASSTPVGGGGYEQYF.

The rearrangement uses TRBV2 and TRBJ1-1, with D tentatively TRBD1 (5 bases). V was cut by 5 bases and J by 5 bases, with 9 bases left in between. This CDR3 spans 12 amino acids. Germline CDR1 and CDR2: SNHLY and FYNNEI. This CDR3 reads CASSPQATEAFF. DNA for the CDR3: TGTGCCAGCAGTCCACAGGCGACTGAAGCTTTCTTT.

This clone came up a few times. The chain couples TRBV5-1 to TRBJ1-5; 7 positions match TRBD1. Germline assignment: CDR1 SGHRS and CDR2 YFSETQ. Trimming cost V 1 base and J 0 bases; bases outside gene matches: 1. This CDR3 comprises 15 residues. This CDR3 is CASSLQGGSNQPQHF. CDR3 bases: TGCGCCAGCAGCTTGCAGGGGGGTAGCAATCAGCCCCAGCATTTT.